The 16 T cell receptor beta chains reported below all come from one sample, sequenced in a study of blood T cell repertoires in COVID-19. Data came from immunoSEQ multiplex PCR; TCRdb stores just in-frame clones and leaves some out. Here the sample spans around 200,000 clones, about 87% being singletons. The sequenced sample was PBMCs or T cells enriched from blood (not recorded which). Receptors were obtained from a man between 18 and 35 years old with acute COVID-19.

This rearrangement joins TRBV25-1 to TRBJ1-5, with 9 bases lining up with TRBD1. This CDR3 contains 15 residues. J lost 6 bases, V lost 4 bases, and 7 bases had no gene match. CDR1 and CDR2 from the germline V gene are MGHDK and SYGVNS. CDR3 region: CASSATGTGLQPQHF. The CDR3 DNA is TGTGCCAGCAGTGCTACCGGGACAGGGCTTCAGCCCCAGCATTTT.

The V and J genes are TRBV7-2 and TRBJ2-5; perhaps TRBD1 as D (6 bases). The V gene's germline CDR1 is SGHTA and CDR2 FQGNSA. V shed 5 bases and J shed 5 bases, with 21 bases lying between them. This CDR3 is 16 amino acids long. This chain's CDR3 is CASSVGALGAGETQYF. CDR3 sequence (DNA): TGTGCCAGCAGCGTAGGAGCCTTGGGGGCTGGTGAGACCCAGTACTTC.

V and J are TRBV5-4 and TRBJ2-7, with a tentative D call TRBD2 (5 bases). Germline CDR1 reads SGHNT; CDR2 reads YYREEE (reference sequence). V lost 1 base and J 2 bases, leaving 19 bases between the germline ends. CDR3 length: 17 amino acids. The CDR3 loop is CASSLPGRTTNPYEQYF. In DNA form, the CDR3 reads TGTGCCAGCAGCTTGCCAGGAAGAACGACTAACCCCTACGAGCAGTACTTC.

V and J are TRBV7-3 and TRBJ2-1; possibly TRBD1 for D (7 bases). The CDR3 has 15 amino acids. The V gene lost 3 bases and the J gene lost 7 bases, with 16 bases spanning the gap. CDR1 is SGHTA and CDR2 is FQGTGA in the germline V gene. DNA of the CDR3: TGTGCCAGCAGCTTGTGGGCAGGGGGGTTTAATGAGCAGTTCTTC. Encoded protein: CASSLWAGGFNEQFF.

This clone occurred a few times. The gene calls are TRBV16 and TRBJ1-2; 8 bases are shared with TRBD1. In germline, CDR1 is KGHSY, CDR2 FQNENV. The CDR3 runs 13 residues. With V trimmed by 2 bases and J by 8 bases, 4 bases remained unmatched. The DNA of the CDR3 is TGTGCCAGCAGCCAACAGGGGGCGCGGGGCTACACCTTC. It codes for CASSQQGARGYTF.

The chain is built from TRBV7-2 and TRBJ2-1; perhaps TRBD1 as D (6 bases). In germline, CDR1 is SGHTA, CDR2 FQGNSA. Trimming stripped 4 bases from V and 0 bases from J, with 10 bases between. The CDR3 is 15 amino acids. The CDR3 DNA is TGTGCCAGCAGCTCCGGACAGAGCTCCTACAATGAGCAGTTCTTC. Amino acid sequence: CASSSGQSSYNEQFF.

The chain links TRBV19 to TRBJ2-2, with D maybe TRBD1 (6 bases). V was cut by 6 bases and J by 6 bases, with 14 bases left in between. Germline V CDR1 and CDR2: LNHDA, SQIVND (reference sequence). The length of the CDR3 is 14 residues. The CDR3 DNA sequence: TGTGCCAGTAGGCTGACACAGGGTTCCGGGGAGCTGTTTTTT. Its protein product is CASRLTQGSGELFF.

This chain connects TRBV29-1 to TRBJ2-1; TRBD2 matches 7 bases. Trimming cost V 0 bases and J 0 bases; bases outside gene matches: 8. The germline gives CDR1 SQVTM, CDR2 ANQGSEA. The CDR3 spans 17 residues. CDR3 DNA: TGCAGCGTTGAAGACTTCCTTCGGGAGGACTCCTACAATGAGCAGTTCTTC. As protein: CSVEDFLREDSYNEQFF.

The rearrangement links TRBV5-4 to TRBJ1-2, with D tentatively TRBD1 (5 bases). This CDR3 is 14 amino acids long. Germline values: CDR1 SGHNT, CDR2 YYREEE (reference sequence). V was pared by 4 bases and J by 4 bases, with 14 bases between. The CDR3 is CASSGAVDSYGYTF. CDR3 DNA sequence: TGTGCCAGCAGCGGGGCCGTTGACAGCTATGGCTACACCTTC.

The sample holds a few counts of this clone. J is TRBJ1-2 and V is TRBV28, with 8 bases lining up with TRBD1. From germline, CDR1 is MDHEN and CDR2 SYDVKM. V shed 6 bases and J 8 bases; nucleotides not matched to a gene: 2. This CDR3 has 11 amino acids. CDR3 sequence: CASRDRVGYTF. As DNA, the CDR3 is TGTGCCAGCAGGGACAGGGTCGGCTACACCTTC.

The gene calls are TRBV27 and TRBJ2-1; 8 bases align to TRBD2. The ends lost 0 bases at V and 6 bases at J; junction bases unmatched: 7. Germline V gene sequence: CDR1 MNHEY, CDR2 SMNVEV (reference sequence). The CDR3 sequence is 16 residues long. The CDR3 here is CASSLSSPAGANEQFF. The CDR3, as DNA: TGTGCCAGCAGTTTATCGAGCCCAGCGGGAGCCAATGAGCAGTTCTTC.

The chain combines TRBV29-1 with TRBJ2-1, with D hard to call. This CDR3 has 11 amino acids. Germline V gene lookup returns CDR1 SQVTM and CDR2 ANQGSEA. V dropped 3 bases and J dropped 12 bases, with 12 bases sitting between them. The CDR3 DNA follows: TGCAGCGTTGACGCGGAAGGTGGGCAGTTCTTC. Its protein is CSVDAEGGQFF.

The rearrangement joins TRBV5-8 to TRBJ2-1; tentatively, D is TRBD2 (5 bases). The germline gives CDR1 SGHTS, CDR2 YDEGEE. V gave up 4 bases and J gave up 3 bases, with 8 bases separating them. The CDR3 sequence is 13 residues long. In DNA, the CDR3 is TGTGCCAGCAGCGGTGACTACTACAATGAGCAGTTCTTC. Amino acids: CASSGDYYNEQFF.

This clone was observed a handful of times. J is TRBJ1-2 and V is TRBV10-3, with 11 positions matching TRBD1. V gave up 6 bases and J gave up 7 bases; unmatched junction bases: 7. CDR1 and CDR2 (germline): ENHRY, SYGVKD. The CDR3 is made up of 14 amino acids. The CDR3 sequence: CAISSDRGHVGYTF. The CDR3 DNA follows: TGTGCCATCAGCTCGGACAGGGGGCATGTTGGCTACACCTTC.

Worth noting for this clone: The sample contains more than one DNA sequence encoding this CDR3. The rearrangement uses TRBV19 and TRBJ2-5; no definite D call. V gave up 3 bases and J gave up 2 bases, with 7 bases separating them. Germline values: CDR1 LNHDA, CDR2 SQIVND (reference sequence). The CDR3 has 13 amino acids. The CDR3 protein is CASSMGLQETQYF. Written as DNA, the CDR3 is TGTGCCAGTAGTATGGGCCTACAAGAGACCCAGTACTTC.

This rearrangement joins TRBV7-9 to TRBJ2-3; 8 bases map to TRBD1. Germline CDR1 is SEHNR and CDR2 is FQNEAQ (reference sequence). The CDR3 length is 17 residues. The V segment lost 6 bases and the J segment 2 bases; nucleotides outside the gene matches: 13. For the CDR3, the DNA is TGTGCCAGCAGACACGACCCCGGGACAGGCTTCACAGATACGCAGTATTTT. It codes for CASRHDPGTGFTDTQYF.